Below are 30 T cell receptor beta chains sequenced from a single sample in a study of T cells in Graves' hyperthyroidism and ophthalmopathy. Authors of the study amplified TCR beta CDR3 regions from RNA transcripts. HTBI primers were employed in a first-round RT-PCR of the TCR CDR3. A single record per CDR3 protein comes from TCRdb applying MiXCR to the multiplex PCR reads. The sample has roughly 300,000 distinct CDR3 sequences; roughly 18% are singletons. The sample comprised blood. Receptors originate from a woman in her forties or fifties with Graves' hyperthyroidism.

The rearrangement joins TRBV6-6 to TRBJ2-3, with D possibly being TRBD1 (6 bases). The CDR3 sequence is 17 residues long. The germline V gene encodes CDR1 MNHNY and CDR2 SVGAGI (reference sequence). V gave up 0 bases and J gave up 6 bases, with 19 bases separating them. CDR3 coding DNA: TGTGCCAGCAGTTACTCTCGTCCGGACAGATTGGGGGATACGCAGTATTTT. Translated, it gives CASSYSRPDRLGDTQYF.

This clonotype was found a few times. The chain employs TRBV12-3 or TRBV12-4 and TRBJ1-1, with 7 bases identical to TRBD1. V was pared by 4 bases and J by 1 base, with 9 bases of the junction left unmatched. CDR3 length: 16 amino acids. The DNA of the CDR3 is TGTGCCAGCAGTTCCCTTGTACAGGGGTGGAACACTGAAGCTTTCTTT. Translating it yields CASSSLVQGWNTEAFF.

This clonotype was seen ten or more times. V gene TRBV5-1 combines with J gene TRBJ2-7, with D perhaps TRBD1 (5 bases). With 0 bases removed from V and 3 bases from J, the gap between germline ends came to 13 bases. From germline, CDR1 is SGHRS and CDR2 YFSETQ. The length of the CDR3 is 15 residues. Here the CDR3 reads CASSLALQGVYEQYF. The CDR3, as DNA: TGCGCCAGCAGCTTGGCTCTCCAGGGTGTCTACGAGCAGTACTTC.

This chain links TRBV28 with TRBJ2-1; D uncertain. CDR3 length: 10 amino acids. V dropped 9 bases and J dropped 12 bases, with 12 bases sitting between them. The germline gives CDR1 MDHEN, CDR2 SYDVKM. In nucleotides, the CDR3 is TGTGCCAGGAGGCATTCGGGGCAGTTCTTC. This sequence encodes CARRHSGQFF.

This clonotype was observed at least ten times. CDR3 coding DNA: TGTGCCAGCAGCCCCTCGTACGGGGAGCTGTTTTTT. Translating it yields CASSPSYGELFF. This rearrangement joins TRBV7-3 to TRBJ2-2; D unclear. Looked up from germline, CDR1 is SGHTA and CDR2 is FQGTGA. Trimming cost V 5 bases and J 7 bases, with 8 bases left between them. This CDR3 has 12 amino acids.

This clonotype was detected only a few times. The gene calls are TRBV7-9 and TRBJ1-2; D gene unclear. The germline CDR1 and CDR2 sequences are SEHNR and FQNEAQ (reference sequence). This CDR3 has 12 residues. Trimming took off 1 base at V and 5 bases at J, with 5 bases between the two ends. The DNA for the CDR3 is TGTGCCAGCAGCTTAGGGCGGTATGGCTACACCTTC. It yields the protein CASSLGRYGYTF. Drawing the rest from reference TRBV7-9 and TRBJ1-2, the complete variable domain is DTGVSQNPRHKITKRGQNVTFRCDPISEHNRLYWYRQTLGQGPEFLTYFQNEAQLEKSRLLSDRFSAERPKGSFSTLEIQRTEQGDSAMYLCASSLGRYGYTFGSGTRLTVV.

This clonotype was seen repeatedly, ten times or more. This chain uses TRBV28 with TRBJ2-1; 13 bases are a match to TRBD2. The length of the CDR3 is 14 residues. The J segment lost 7 bases and the V segment lost 8 bases, leaving 5 bases of the junction unmatched. The V gene's germline CDR1 is MDHEN and CDR2 SYDVKM. DNA of the CDR3: TGTGCCAGCTCCGGACTAGCGGGAGAGAATGAGCAGTTCTTC. Amino acid sequence: CASSGLAGENEQFF.

The chain recombines TRBV10-3 with TRBJ2-3, with TRBD1 matching over 7 bases. Germline loops: CDR1 ENHRY, CDR2 SYGVKD. CDR3 length: 13 amino acids. The V segment lost 7 bases and the J segment 2 bases; nucleotides outside the gene matches: 3. The CDR3, as DNA: TGTGCCATCAAAGGGACAGACACAGATACGCAGTATTTT. Protein: CAIKGTDTDTQYF.

This clonotype occurred many times. The rearrangement links TRBV3-1 to TRBJ1-2, with D possibly matching TRBD1 (6 bases). Trimming removed 4 bases at V and 6 bases at J, with 15 bases between. The CDR3 is 14 residues long. Germline V gives CDR1 LGHDT, CDR2 YNNKEL (reference sequence). As DNA, the CDR3 is TGTGCCAGCAGCCTCAGAGGACAGTTTGATGGCTACACCTTC. Its protein is CASSLRGQFDGYTF.

In regard to this clonotype: A read error may account for a junction end that differs from germline. This chain connects TRBV5-1 to TRBJ2-3; D is unresolved. The CDR3 loop spans 16 amino acids. CDR1 and CDR2 (germline): SGHRS, YFSETQ. CDR3 in amino acids: CASSLAGAQIEDTRYF. CDR3 DNA sequence: TGCGCCAGCAGCTTGGCTGGCGCTCAGATTGAAGATACGCGGTATTTT. Looking up the rest from reference TRBV5-1 and TRBJ2-3 gives the full variable domain: KAGVTQTPRYLIKTRGQQVTLSCSPISGHRSVSWYQQTPGQGLQFLFEYFSETQRNKGNFPGRFSGRQFSNSRSEMNVSTLELGDSALYLCASSLAGAQIEDTRYFGPGTRLTVL.

This chain links TRBV20-1 with TRBJ2-2, with D uncertain. V was trimmed by 3 bases and J by 11 bases, leaving 13 bases between them. Germline V gene sequence: CDR1 DFQATT, CDR2 SNEGSKA (reference sequence). The CDR3 totals 12 residues. CDR3 residues: CSARGPGTELFF. The CDR3 DNA reads as TGCAGTGCTAGGGGCCCCGGAACTGAGCTGTTTTTT.

V usage is TRBV4-2 and J usage is TRBJ2-5; 11 nucleotides line up with TRBD2. V shed 4 bases, J shed 7 bases, and the junction held 11 bases outside the gene matches. The V gene's germline CDR1 is LGHNA and CDR2 YNFKEQ. The CDR3 runs 16 residues. CDR3 sequence: CASSRDLAGGTGTQYF. For the CDR3, the DNA is TGTGCCAGCAGCCGGGACCTAGCGGGGGGAACCGGGACCCAGTACTTC.

In DNA form, the CDR3 reads TGTGCCTGGAGCCCTCGGGGGACAGATACGCAGTATTTT. Protein: CAWSPRGTDTQYF. The chain recombines TRBV30 with TRBJ2-3, with D perhaps matching TRBD2 (6 bases). The CDR3 extends over 13 amino acids. V lost 3 bases and J 3 bases, leaving 10 bases between the germline ends. The germline V gene encodes CDR1 GTSNPN and CDR2 SVGIG (reference sequence).

A remark on this clonotype: This may arise from a read error, as a much more abundant clone is one base away. The chain links TRBV18 to TRBJ2-5; D remains unclear. Germline values: CDR1 KGHSH, CDR2 LQKENI. The length of the CDR3 is 14 residues. CDR3 in amino acids: CASSPRRAQEAQYF. The CDR3 DNA reads as TGTGCCAGCTCACCCCGCCGGGCCCAAGAGGCCCAGTACTTC.

This clonotype has ten or more counts. The chain employs TRBV13 and TRBJ2-7; TRBD1 matches 7 bases. This CDR3 is built from 13 residues. Germline assignment: CDR1 PRHDT and CDR2 FYEKMQ (reference sequence). The V segment lost 6 bases and the J segment 4 bases; nucleotides outside the gene matches: 6. As DNA, the CDR3 is TGTGCCAGCAGGGAGACAGGGACATACGAGCAGTACTTC. Translating gives CASRETGTYEQYF. The whole variable domain, filled in from reference TRBV13 and TRBJ2-7, reads AAGVIQSPRHLIKEKRETATLKCYPIPRHDTVYWYQQGPGQDPQFLISFYEKMQSDKGSIPDRFSAQQFSDYHSELNMSSLELGDSALYFCASRETGTYEQYFGPGTRLTVT.

The chain employs TRBV3-1 and TRBJ2-3; possibly TRBD2 for D (5 bases). Trimming left V 2 bases short and J 4 bases short, with 16 bases between. Germline V gene sequence: CDR1 LGHDT, CDR2 YNNKEL (reference sequence). This CDR3 has 16 amino acids. The CDR3 is CASSQLASEEADTQYF. The CDR3, as DNA: TGTGCCAGCAGCCAACTAGCATCAGAGGAAGCAGATACGCAGTATTTT.

Only a few counts were recorded for this clonotype. This sequence joins TRBV18 and TRBJ2-7, with TRBD1 matching 8 bases. Trimming took 4 bases from V and 5 from J; bases not matched to a gene: 13. This CDR3 spans 16 amino acids. The germline V gene encodes CDR1 KGHSH and CDR2 LQKENI. The CDR3 nucleotides read TGTGCCAGCTCACTACATGGGACAGGTTCTGATGACGAGCAGTACTTC. This translates into CASSLHGTGSDDEQYF.

The sample holds a few counts of this clonotype. J is TRBJ2-7 and V is TRBV5-6; D may be TRBD2 (6 bases). This CDR3 region has 12 residues. Germline values: CDR1 SGHDT, CDR2 YYEEEE. V was clipped by 2 bases and J by 3 bases, with 6 bases between them. The CDR3 coding sequence is TGTGCCAGCAGCTTCGGGAGCTACGAGCAGTACTTC. Its translation is CASSFGSYEQYF.

This clonotype showed up many times. The gene calls are TRBV11-2 and TRBJ1-2, with D possibly TRBD1 on 5 matching bases. Trimming removed 1 base from V and 4 bases from J, with 7 bases in between. Germline lookup yields CDR1 SGHAT and CDR2 FQNNGV. The CDR3 loop spans 13 amino acids. CDR3 nucleotide sequence: TGTGCCAGCAGCTTAGGAGGGGCCTATGGCTACACCTTC. This gives the protein CASSLGGAYGYTF.

This clonotype has at least ten counts. CDR3 residues: CASRLVGGYGYTF. Here the CDR3 DNA reads TGTGCCAGCAGGCTCGTCGGGGGCTATGGCTACACCTTC. The chain carries TRBV12-3 or TRBV12-4 and TRBJ1-2; possibly TRBD1 for D (5 bases). The CDR3 spans 13 residues. V lost 6 bases and J lost 4, with 12 bases in between.

This sequence joins TRBV4-1 and TRBJ2-7; 7 bases line up with TRBD2. CDR3 size: 15 residues. V trimming: 1 base; J trimming: 2 bases; junction bases outside the gene matches: 5. CDR1 and CDR2 from the germline V gene are MGHRA and YSYEKL. This CDR3 reads CASSQASSGTYEQYF. CDR3 DNA: TGCGCCAGCAGCCAAGCTTCTAGCGGTACCTACGAGCAGTACTTC.

The V and J genes are TRBV20-1 and TRBJ2-7, with D possibly being TRBD2 (6 bases). The closer fit of TRBJ2-1 to the DNA end suggests the J call may be wrong. In germline, CDR1 is DFQATT, CDR2 SNEGSKA (reference sequence). CDR3 length equals 12 residues. The CDR3 DNA reads TGCAGTGTTCGGGAGCCCTCCTACGAGCAGTTCTTC. Translation: CSVREPSYEQFF.

The chain employs TRBV6-9 and TRBJ2-4; no firm D call. With 3 bases removed from V and 0 bases from J, the gap between germline ends came to 9 bases. In germline, CDR1 is MNHGY, CDR2 SVAAGI. The CDR3 has 15 residues. The CDR3: CASSYSNRAKNIQYF. CDR3 coding DNA: TGTGCCAGCAGTTACTCGAACAGAGCCAAAAACATTCAGTACTTC.

This clonotype came up a few times. The chain recombines TRBV10-3 with TRBJ2-1; TRBD1 matches 7 bases. CDR3 length equals 14 residues. The J segment lost 0 bases and the V segment lost 10 bases, leaving 6 bases of the junction unmatched. Germline V CDR1 and CDR2: ENHRY, SYGVKD. Written as DNA, the CDR3 is TGTGCCACTTCGGGACAGCCCTCCTACAATGAGCAGTTCTTC. It is translated as CATSGQPSYNEQFF.

This rearrangement joins TRBV20-1 to TRBJ2-3, with no clear D. Germline CDR1 DFQATT, CDR2 SNEGSKA (reference sequence). V shed 3 bases and J shed 0 bases, with 10 bases lying between them. There are 14 residues in the CDR3. The CDR3 bases are TGCAGTGCTAGGTCGCGGCCTAGCACAGATACGCAGTATTTT. Residues: CSARSRPSTDTQYF.

This clonotype has a count of ten or more. CDR3 protein: CASSPGQGGIAGQFF. CDR3 bases: TGCGCCAGCAGCCCCGGACAGGGAGGCATCGCGGGACAGTTCTTC. The J gene is TRBJ2-1, the V gene TRBV5-1, with TRBD1 matching 8 bases. Trimming cost V 4 bases and J 13 bases; bases outside gene matches: 16. This CDR3 spans 15 amino acids. Germline assignment: CDR1 SGHRS and CDR2 YFSETQ.

This clonotype was counted a few times. The V and J genes are TRBV9 and TRBJ2-5, with 7 nucleotides matching TRBD2. Germline lookup yields CDR1 SGDLS and CDR2 YYNGEE. J was trimmed by 5 bases and V by 0 bases; bases with no gene match: 7. This CDR3 is 15 amino acids long. The CDR3 here is CASSVGPSGGETQYF. DNA for the CDR3: TGTGCCAGCAGCGTAGGGCCTAGCGGCGGGGAGACCCAGTACTTC. The complete variable domain, with remaining parts taken from reference TRBV9 and TRBJ2-5, reads DSGVTQTPKHLITATGQRVTLRCSPRSGDLSVYWYQQSLDQGLQFLIQYYNGEERAKGNILERFSAQQFPDLHSELNLSSLELGDSALYFCASSVGPSGGETQYFGPGTRLLVL.

As regards this clonotype: One end of the junction varies from germline; a read error may be responsible. V usage is TRBV28 and J usage is TRBJ2-1, with D perhaps matching TRBD2 (6 bases). Germline CDR1 MDHEN, CDR2 SYDVKM. The CDR3 extends over 16 amino acids. CDR3 nucleotides: TGCGCCAGCAAGTGGGCGGCGGGAAACTCCTACAATGAGCAGTTCTTC. Translating gives CASKWAAGNSYNEQFF.

The V and J genes are TRBV29-1 and TRBJ1-4, with D unresolved. The V end lost 6 bases, the J end lost 4 bases, and 12 bases lay between the germline ends. Germline V CDR1 and CDR2: SQVTM, ANQGSEA. The CDR3 is 13 residues long. The CDR3 DNA reads TGCAGCGTGCTCGGACGGAATAATGAAAAACTGTTTTTT. It codes for CSVLGRNNEKLFF.

Notes on this clonotype: Being one base from a much bigger clone, this may be a read error. The chain has TRBV20-1 and TRBJ1-2, with no clear D. The CDR3 has 14 residues. The germline CDR1 and CDR2 sequences are DFQATT and SNEGSKA (reference sequence). Trimming pared 6 bases from V and 3 bases from J, leaving 17 bases between. CDR3 nucleotides: TGCAGTGCCCTCTGGGAATCTGGGGACTATGGCTACACCTTC. Encoded protein: CSALWESGDYGYTF.